Listed below are T cell receptor beta chains from one sample, sequenced in a study of response to subunit inactivated influenza vaccine. TCRdb processed the RT-PCR reads anew with MiXCR; each CDR3 protein has one entry. The table shows about 800,000 distinct CDR3 sequences, with 21% occurring only once. Sample: PBMCs from blood, taken more than 4 days after vaccination. The source of these receptors is a man aged 50-59 years who received an inactivated influenza vaccine. Both conserved end residues are part of each CDR3. The order of the fields is CDR3 DNA, CDR3 protein, D gene, J gene, V gene, clone size. D genes are given only for firm matches. Clone size is given for some rows only: seen once, a few or many times, or a class if the clone is expanded.

cdr3_nt: TGTGCCATCAGTGCGGAGTACCAAGAGACCCAGTACTTC
cdr3_aa: CAISAEYQETQYF
d_call: NA
j_call: TRBJ2-5
v_call: TRBV10-3
clone_size: NA

cdr3_nt: TGTGCCAGCAGCTTGGCCGGGGTACTGCTCGGGGAGCTGTTTTTT
cdr3_aa: CASSLAGVLLGELFF
d_call: NA
j_call: TRBJ2-2
v_call: TRBV5-5
clone_size: NA

cdr3_nt: TGTGCCAGCAGTTTATGGGGGGCGACTGGAGGTGAGCAGTTCTTC
cdr3_aa: CASSLWGATGGEQFF
d_call: NA
j_call: TRBJ2-1
v_call: TRBV12-3/TRBV12-4
clone_size: NA

cdr3_nt: TGCGCCAGCAGCTTCAAAACTATGAACACTGAAGCTTTCTTT
cdr3_aa: CASSFKTMNTEAFF
d_call: NA
j_call: TRBJ1-1
v_call: TRBV5-1
clone_size: many

cdr3_nt: TGCGCCAGCAGCTTGGGACAGGGAAAAAAAGCTTTCTTT
cdr3_aa: CASSLGQGKKAFF
d_call: TRBD1
j_call: TRBJ1-1
v_call: TRBV5-1
clone_size: NA

cdr3_nt: TGCAGCGTTGGGGGACTAGCGGGCAGGATGTACAATGAGCAGTTCTTC
cdr3_aa: CSVGGLAGRMYNEQFF
d_call: TRBD2
j_call: TRBJ2-1
v_call: TRBV29-1
clone_size: many

cdr3_nt: TGTGCCACCAGCAGCCGGGGACAGTCCACAGATACGCAGTATTTT
cdr3_aa: CATSSRGQSTDTQYF
d_call: TRBD1
j_call: TRBJ2-3
v_call: TRBV15
clone_size: many

cdr3_nt: TGCGCCAGCAGCTCCCAAACAGGGGGCCGGGAGACCCAGTACTTC
cdr3_aa: CASSSQTGGRETQYF
d_call: TRBD1
j_call: TRBJ2-5
v_call: TRBV5-1
clone_size: NA

cdr3_nt: TGTGCCAGCAGCCTACTGACAGGGGCGCCCTACGAGCAGTACTTC
cdr3_aa: CASSLLTGAPYEQYF
d_call: TRBD1
j_call: TRBJ2-7
v_call: TRBV11-2
clone_size: NA

cdr3_nt: TGCAGTGCTGGTGACATATTCTCCTCCACCAATGAGCAGTTCTTC
cdr3_aa: CSAGDIFSSTNEQFF
d_call: NA
j_call: TRBJ2-1
v_call: TRBV20-1
clone_size: many

cdr3_nt: TGCAGTGCTAGACCAACGGACAGCCACCCAAACACCATATATTTT
cdr3_aa: CSARPTDSHPNTIYF
d_call: NA
j_call: TRBJ1-3
v_call: TRBV20-1
clone_size: many

cdr3_nt: TGTGCCAGCCTCCCGGGACAGGGGGTTAGTCACACTGAAGCTTTCTTT
cdr3_aa: CASLPGQGVSHTEAFF
d_call: TRBD1
j_call: TRBJ1-1
v_call: TRBV19
clone_size: NA

cdr3_nt: TGTGCCAGCAGTTCCCTGACTAGCGGAAGTTACGAGCAGTACTTC
cdr3_aa: CASSSLTSGSYEQYF
d_call: TRBD2
j_call: TRBJ2-7
v_call: TRBV28
clone_size: NA

cdr3_nt: TGTGCCAGCAGCTTAAGGGACAACTTCTACAATGAGCAGTTCTTC
cdr3_aa: CASSLRDNFYNEQFF
d_call: NA
j_call: TRBJ2-1
v_call: TRBV11-2
clone_size: NA

cdr3_nt: TGCGCCAGCAGCCTCCGGGAGGGGTGGTCCTACGAGCAGTACTTC
cdr3_aa: CASSLREGWSYEQYF
d_call: TRBD2
j_call: TRBJ2-7
v_call: TRBV5-1
clone_size: NA

cdr3_nt: TGTGCCAGCAGTGAAGCCGGGACTAGCGGGTACAATGAGCAGTTCTTC
cdr3_aa: CASSEAGTSGYNEQFF
d_call: TRBD2
j_call: TRBJ2-1
v_call: TRBV2
clone_size: NA

cdr3_nt: TGTGCCACCAGCAGAGAGGCGGTCTGGGCTAGCGGGAGGGCCTCAGATACGCAGTATTTT
cdr3_aa: CATSREAVWASGRASDTQYF
d_call: TRBD2
j_call: TRBJ2-3
v_call: TRBV15
clone_size: many

cdr3_nt: TGTGCCAGCAGCGGCGCGGACAGGGGTCTCGGGGAGCTGTTTTTT
cdr3_aa: CASSGADRGLGELFF
d_call: TRBD1
j_call: TRBJ2-2
v_call: TRBV9
clone_size: many

cdr3_nt: TGTGCCAGCAAACCGACTGGCACCCCTGGCGAGACCCAGTACTTC
cdr3_aa: CASKPTGTPGETQYF
d_call: NA
j_call: TRBJ2-5
v_call: TRBV11-2
clone_size: NA

cdr3_nt: TGTGCCACCAGTGATCCCCAGGGACCGTCTGGGAACTATGGCTACACCTTC
cdr3_aa: CATSDPQGPSGNYGYTF
d_call: NA
j_call: TRBJ1-2
v_call: TRBV24-1
clone_size: NA

cdr3_nt: TGTGCCAGCAGTGTGTTTAAAGAGACCCAGTACTTC
cdr3_aa: CASSVFKETQYF
d_call: NA
j_call: TRBJ2-5
v_call: TRBV2
clone_size: NA

cdr3_nt: TGCGCCAGCAGCCAAGAGATTGACAGGGTGAGCACTGAAGCTTTCTTT
cdr3_aa: CASSQEIDRVSTEAFF
d_call: TRBD1
j_call: TRBJ1-1
v_call: TRBV4-3
clone_size: NA

cdr3_nt: TGTGCCAGCAGTTACGGGATAGCGACTCCCACAGATACGCAGTATTTT
cdr3_aa: CASSYGIATPTDTQYF
d_call: NA
j_call: TRBJ2-3
v_call: TRBV6-2/TRBV6-3
clone_size: few

cdr3_nt: TGTGCCAGCAGCTTAAACCACGAGCAGTACTTC
cdr3_aa: CASSLNHEQYF
d_call: NA
j_call: TRBJ2-7
v_call: TRBV5-6
clone_size: many

cdr3_nt: TGTGCCATCAGTGGTTCAGCTAAGCAGCCCCAGCATTTT
cdr3_aa: CAISGSAKQPQHF
d_call: NA
j_call: TRBJ1-5
v_call: TRBV10-3
clone_size: NA

cdr3_nt: TGTGCCACCAGTGACCCGGGGCTGGAAGAGACCCAGTACTTC
cdr3_aa: CATSDPGLEETQYF
d_call: NA
j_call: TRBJ2-5
v_call: TRBV24-1
clone_size: few

cdr3_nt: TGCAGTGCACGACAGGGGGTCTGGTACGAGCAGTACTTC
cdr3_aa: CSARQGVWYEQYF
d_call: TRBD1
j_call: TRBJ2-7
v_call: TRBV20-1
clone_size: NA

cdr3_nt: TGTGCCAGCAGCTTTGCAGGGTTCGACAAAAACATTCAGTACTTC
cdr3_aa: CASSFAGFDKNIQYF
d_call: NA
j_call: TRBJ2-4
v_call: TRBV5-6
clone_size: NA

cdr3_nt: TGCAGTGCAAGCAGCGGGGGGACCACAGATACGCAGTATTTT
cdr3_aa: CSASSGGTTDTQYF
d_call: TRBD2
j_call: TRBJ2-3
v_call: TRBV20-1
clone_size: NA

cdr3_nt: TGTGCCAGCATCCTAACTCCAGATACGCAGTATTTT
cdr3_aa: CASILTPDTQYF
d_call: NA
j_call: TRBJ2-3
v_call: TRBV7-9
clone_size: NA

cdr3_nt: TGCAGTGCTAGAGATCGACCCGAAAAACTGTTTTTT
cdr3_aa: CSARDRPEKLFF
d_call: NA
j_call: TRBJ1-4
v_call: TRBV20-1
clone_size: NA

cdr3_nt: TGTGCCAGCAGTTCCTACCGTCCCGGCGCCAATTCACCCCTCCACTTT
cdr3_aa: CASSSYRPGANSPLHF
d_call: NA
j_call: TRBJ1-6
v_call: TRBV12-3/TRBV12-4
clone_size: NA

cdr3_nt: TGCAGTGCTAGAGGCCCTTTGGCTAGCGGGTCGGCCTACAATGAGCAGTTCTTC
cdr3_aa: CSARGPLASGSAYNEQFF
d_call: TRBD2
j_call: TRBJ2-1
v_call: TRBV20-1
clone_size: NA

cdr3_nt: TGCAGCGTTGCGGGACAGGTTTCCACCGGGGAGCTGTTTTTT
cdr3_aa: CSVAGQVSTGELFF
d_call: TRBD1
j_call: TRBJ2-2
v_call: TRBV29-1
clone_size: few

cdr3_nt: TGCAGCGTTCACGGACTAGTTGTAGATACGCAGTATTTT
cdr3_aa: CSVHGLVVDTQYF
d_call: TRBD2
j_call: TRBJ2-3
v_call: TRBV29-1
clone_size: many

cdr3_nt: TGTGCCAGCAGCGCGTCGACTAGCGGACAATACGAGCAGTACTTC
cdr3_aa: CASSASTSGQYEQYF
d_call: TRBD2
j_call: TRBJ2-7
v_call: TRBV9
clone_size: NA

cdr3_nt: TGCAGTGCTAGAGAAAACGGATACCAGCCCCAGCATTTT
cdr3_aa: CSARENGYQPQHF
d_call: NA
j_call: TRBJ1-5
v_call: TRBV20-1
clone_size: NA

cdr3_nt: TGTGCCAGCAGCTTAGCAGGGGAGAGGTATGAGACCCAGTACTTC
cdr3_aa: CASSLAGERYETQYF
d_call: NA
j_call: TRBJ2-5
v_call: TRBV7-9
clone_size: few

cdr3_nt: TGCGCCAGCACTCTCGGGTCCATGAACACTGAAGCTTTCTTT
cdr3_aa: CASTLGSMNTEAFF
d_call: NA
j_call: TRBJ1-1
v_call: TRBV5-1
clone_size: NA

cdr3_nt: TGTGCCACTAGGCCACCACAGGGCAATGAGCAGTTCTTC
cdr3_aa: CATRPPQGNEQFF
d_call: NA
j_call: TRBJ2-1
v_call: TRBV24-1
clone_size: NA

cdr3_nt: TGTGCCAGCAGCTTCAAGCGGGGCCCCTACAATGAGCAGTTCTTC
cdr3_aa: CASSFKRGPYNEQFF
d_call: TRBD2
j_call: TRBJ2-1
v_call: TRBV7-2
clone_size: few

cdr3_nt: TGTGCCAGCAGTTACGGGGGCCTCCCTCAAGAGACCCAGTACTTC
cdr3_aa: CASSYGGLPQETQYF
d_call: NA
j_call: TRBJ2-5
v_call: TRBV6-5
clone_size: NA

cdr3_nt: TGTGCCAGCAGTTCTTCTCTGTCAGTCACAGATACGCAGTATTTT
cdr3_aa: CASSSSLSVTDTQYF
d_call: NA
j_call: TRBJ2-3
v_call: TRBV28
clone_size: few

cdr3_nt: TGCGCCAGCAGCCAAGAAGGGACGGGAGGCTACGAGCAGTACTTC
cdr3_aa: CASSQEGTGGYEQYF
d_call: TRBD2
j_call: TRBJ2-7
v_call: TRBV4-3
clone_size: NA

cdr3_nt: TGCAGTGCTAGTTATAGCGGCTTAGCCAAAAACATTCAGTACTTC
cdr3_aa: CSASYSGLAKNIQYF
d_call: NA
j_call: TRBJ2-4
v_call: TRBV20-1
clone_size: NA

cdr3_nt: TGTGCCACCAGTTTGTCCGTGGGACACTCACCTTACGCTAAAACCACAGATACGCAGTATTTT
cdr3_aa: CATSLSVGHSPYAKTTDTQYF
d_call: NA
j_call: TRBJ2-3
v_call: TRBV15
clone_size: NA

cdr3_nt: TGTGCCACCCGTCGGACAGGCAGATCCTATGGCTACACCTTC
cdr3_aa: CATRRTGRSYGYTF
d_call: TRBD1
j_call: TRBJ1-2
v_call: TRBV6-1
clone_size: NA

cdr3_nt: TGTGCCAGCAGCCTCGCAAGCAGACAGGTCTCCTCCTACGAGCAGTACTTC
cdr3_aa: CASSLASRQVSSYEQYF
d_call: NA
j_call: TRBJ2-7
v_call: TRBV6-2/TRBV6-3
clone_size: few

cdr3_nt: TGTGCCAGCAGGACGACAGGGGGCTGGGAGACCCAGTACTTC
cdr3_aa: CASRTTGGWETQYF
d_call: TRBD1
j_call: TRBJ2-5
v_call: TRBV6-1
clone_size: NA

cdr3_nt: TGCGCCAGCAGCCAAGACGATGGGACAGGTTACGAGCAGTACTTC
cdr3_aa: CASSQDDGTGYEQYF
d_call: TRBD1
j_call: TRBJ2-7
v_call: TRBV4-1
clone_size: NA

cdr3_nt: TGTGCCAGCAGTCGACTAGGGTTCCAAGAGACCCAGTACTTC
cdr3_aa: CASSRLGFQETQYF
d_call: NA
j_call: TRBJ2-5
v_call: TRBV28
clone_size: many

cdr3_nt: TGTGCCAGCAGTAAGCGGGGGCTTTCCTACGAGCAGTACTTC
cdr3_aa: CASSKRGLSYEQYF
d_call: TRBD2
j_call: TRBJ2-7
v_call: TRBV12-3/TRBV12-4
clone_size: many

cdr3_nt: TGTGCCACCAGCAGTACTGCCGGGACAGGGGGTCGATTCGAGCAGTACTTC
cdr3_aa: CATSSTAGTGGRFEQYF
d_call: TRBD1
j_call: TRBJ2-7
v_call: TRBV15
clone_size: many